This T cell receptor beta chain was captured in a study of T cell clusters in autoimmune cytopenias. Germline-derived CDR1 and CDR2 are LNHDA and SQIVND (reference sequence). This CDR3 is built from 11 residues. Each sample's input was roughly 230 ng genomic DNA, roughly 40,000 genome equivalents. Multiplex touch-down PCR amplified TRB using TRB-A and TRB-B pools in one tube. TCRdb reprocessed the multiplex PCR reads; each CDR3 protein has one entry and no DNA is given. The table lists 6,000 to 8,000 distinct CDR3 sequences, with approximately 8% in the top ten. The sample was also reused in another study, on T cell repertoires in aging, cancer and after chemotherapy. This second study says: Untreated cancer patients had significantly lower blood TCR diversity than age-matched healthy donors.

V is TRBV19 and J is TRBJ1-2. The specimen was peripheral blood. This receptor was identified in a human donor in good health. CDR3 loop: CAVSANYGYTF.